The next 4 T cell receptor beta chains were all read from a single sample in a study of Ad26.COV2.S vaccination and SARS-CoV-2 variants. The sample's treatment: about 20 received Ad26.COV2.S at low or high dose, single or two shots; 5 received placebo; per-sample allocation not given. The samples date from day 63 after the first vaccine or placebo injection. Generated by immunoSEQ multiplex PCR, the TCRdb table keeps only in-frame clones and is missing some. The data show a few hundred thousand clones, around 89% seen once. Sequenced here: peripheral blood, sampled in a trial of Ad26.COV2.S vaccine versus placebo. These receptors were obtained from a person between 18 and 59 years old who received the Ad26.COV2.S COVID-19 vaccine or a placebo.

This rearrangement joins TRBV9 to TRBJ2-2, with D possibly matching TRBD1 (6 bases). This CDR3 contains 15 residues. CDR1 is SGDLS and CDR2 is YYNGEE in the germline V gene. The V gene lost 4 bases and the J gene lost 5 bases, with 15 bases spanning the gap. The CDR3 DNA sequence: TGTGCCAGCAGCTCACAGGGAGCGTGGACCGGGGAGCTGTTTTTT. Its translation is CASSSQGAWTGELFF.

The J gene is TRBJ1-2, the V gene TRBV5-6; D unclear. Trimming pared 4 bases from V and 3 bases from J, leaving 13 bases between. Germline V gene lookup returns CDR1 SGHDT and CDR2 YYEEEE. CDR3 length: 14 residues. The CDR3 DNA reads as TGTGCCAGCAGCGATTTCGGGAACTACTATGGCTACACCTTC. This translates into CASSDFGNYYGYTF.

The genes are TRBV5-1 and TRBJ2-2; D is perhaps TRBD1 (5 bases). With 3 bases removed from V and 3 bases from J, the gap between germline ends came to 12 bases. The germline CDR1 and CDR2 sequences are SGHRS and YFSETQ. The CDR3 extends over 15 amino acids. Here the CDR3 DNA reads TGCGCCAGCAGCTCCCTAGGGGAATACACCGGGGAGCTGTTTTTT. Translation: CASSSLGEYTGELFF.

The V call is TRBV10-3, the J call TRBJ2-1; a weak D match, TRBD2 (5 bases). CDR3 size: 13 residues. V lost 6 bases, J lost 7 bases, and 13 bases lay in between. Germline V gene sequence: CDR1 ENHRY, CDR2 SYGVKD. CDR3 amino acids: CAISRTLFNEQFF. The CDR3 DNA is TGTGCCATCAGCAGGACTTTGTTTAATGAGCAGTTCTTC.